The present T cell receptor (beta chain) was sequenced within a study of cytomegalovirus exposure and HLA in healthy donors. Study-wide findings and caveats: Overall, approximately 150 TCR beta chains were annotated as cytomegalovirus-associated. In vitro work confirmed that three CMV-associated chains recognize CMV antigens.

The length of the CDR3 is 14 residues. Germline loops: CDR1 LNHNV, CDR2 YYDKDF (reference sequence). Trimming took 4 bases from V and 7 from J; bases not matched to a gene: 9. Separation from the roughly 700-subject first cohort characterized the roughly 110-subject validation cohort, to which the donors belonged. Data came from immunoSEQ multiplex PCR; TCRdb stores just in-frame clones and leaves some out. Among 100,000 or so clones, roughly 87% were seen once, and the ten largest hold over 6%. A word on this clone: As yet, its antigen is unknown.

The clonotype was recovered from a man aged 18 to 30 in good health and CMV-seropositive. The chain carries TRBV15 and TRBJ2-5; 7 bases fit TRBD1. Sequencing used PBMCs. The CDR3 is CATSTDTGAGTQYF. CDR3 nucleotides: TGTGCCACCAGCACAGACACAGGGGCGGGGACCCAGTACTTC.